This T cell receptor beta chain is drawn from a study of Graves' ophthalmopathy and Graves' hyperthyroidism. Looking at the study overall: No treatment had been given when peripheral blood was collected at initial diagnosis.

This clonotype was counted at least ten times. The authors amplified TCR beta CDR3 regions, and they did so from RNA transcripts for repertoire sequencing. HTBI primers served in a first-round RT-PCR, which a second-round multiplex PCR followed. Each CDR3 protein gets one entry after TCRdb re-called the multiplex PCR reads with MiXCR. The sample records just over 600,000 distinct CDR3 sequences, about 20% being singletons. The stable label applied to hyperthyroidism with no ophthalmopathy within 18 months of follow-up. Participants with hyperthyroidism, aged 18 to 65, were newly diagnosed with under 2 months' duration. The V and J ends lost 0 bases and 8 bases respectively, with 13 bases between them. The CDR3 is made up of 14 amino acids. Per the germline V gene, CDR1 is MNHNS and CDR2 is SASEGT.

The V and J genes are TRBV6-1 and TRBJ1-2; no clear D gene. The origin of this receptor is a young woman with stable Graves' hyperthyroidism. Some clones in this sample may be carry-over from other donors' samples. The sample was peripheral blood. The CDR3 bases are TGTGCCAGCAGTGAAGCGCGGACGGTAGGGGGCTACACCTTC. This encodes CASSEARTVGGYTF.